The T cell receptor beta chain described here comes from a study of CD8 T cells in ankylosing spondylitis (TCRdb year 2017). Notes on the research overall: T cell receptor beta repertoires were profiled in healthy donors and ankylosing spondylitis patients so that disease-linked TCR variants could be found. The full study cohort comprised about 23 ankylosing spondylitis patients and roughly 110 healthy donors. Peripheral blood was sampled, and synovial fluid was additionally collected from ankylosing spondylitis patients. What the research found in general, with its limitations: Some TCR beta motif variants had previously been reported in synovial fluid and blood of reactive arthritis patients, which suggested common disease-initiation mechanisms. The disease-linked clones were reported as significantly enriched in matched synovial fluid samples from ankylosing spondylitis patients. A TCR beta motif of eight highly homologous amino acid variants appeared characteristic of blood from ankylosing spondylitis patients. A CD8+ phenotype was shown by the disease-linked clones, which were found at relatively low frequencies in peripheral blood.

Sequencing relied on an Illumina HiSeq 2500. TCR beta libraries were prepared by quantitative 5'-RACE with molecular barcodes. In the paper's pipeline: To identify disease-linked TCR variants, a new computational method was used, one built on a probabilistic model of VDJ rearrangement. The raw public data were reprocessed by TCRdb itself: fastp quality trimming at Q25, MiXCR clonotype calling, in-frame beta chains only. Rows merge per CDR3 protein into single entries with the most common DNA and genes. The V and J calls and clone size are TCRdb's, not the authors'. The sample table lists 230,000 or so distinct CDR3 sequences, approximately 20% of them with a count of one. Under 40% of the sample rests with the top ten. The germline V and J ends show losses of 0 bases and 5 bases respectively, and no gene match explains 5 bases of the junction. Including the terminal cysteine and phenylalanine, the CDR3 comprises 15 residues. Of all the DNA, just the CDR3 is kept, 45 bases in frame from base 1. CDR1 and CDR2 are read off the germline V gene as SGHRS and YFSETQ.

Of note for this clonotype: Its binding antigen is unknown. No qualities accompany the bases; no much larger clone lies one base away.

The TCR sequence derives from a male donor with ankylosing spondylitis or in good health (not recorded which). Sequenced input: blood, either unsorted or a sorted T cell fraction (not recorded which). The sequence joins TRBV5-1 to TRBJ2-1, and TRBD2 matches 7 of the central bases. The DNA sequence is given as TGCGCCAGCAGCTTGGCAAGCGGGGTTAACAATGAGCAGTTCTTC. This encodes CASSLASGVNNEQFF. With the portions outside the CDR3 filled from the reference TRBV5-1 and TRBJ2-1 genes, the complete variable region becomes KAGVTQTPRYLIKTRGQQVTLSCSPISGHRSVSWYQQTPGQGLQFLFEYFSETQRNKGNFPGRFSGRQFSNSRSEMNVSTLELGDSALYLCASSLASGVNNEQFFGPGTRLTVL.